This T cell receptor beta chain was sequenced in a study of STAT3 mutations in large granular lymphocyte leukemia. General study results and limits: In T-cell large granular lymphocyte leukemia, about half of patients showed multiple immunodominant subclonotypes.

In regard to this clone: Its antigen is unidentified.

Profiling relied on immunoSEQ multiplex PCR, and the TCRdb table lists in-frame clones only, not all of them. The sample consists of some 15,000 clones, around 90% of them appearing once. The CDR3 is made up of 11 amino acids. The germline gives CDR1 MNHEY, CDR2 SMNVEV (reference sequence). Trimming removed 7 bases at V and 8 bases at J, with 9 bases between. This clonotype was sampled from a woman in her forties or fifties with T-cell large granular lymphocyte leukemia. Some clones in this sample may be carry-over from other donors' samples. The specimen was peripheral blood mononuclear cells. The gene calls are TRBV27 and TRBJ1-3; unclear D gene. CDR3: CASTLGYTIYF. CDR3 bases: TGTGCCAGCACCCTAGGGTACACCATATATTTT.